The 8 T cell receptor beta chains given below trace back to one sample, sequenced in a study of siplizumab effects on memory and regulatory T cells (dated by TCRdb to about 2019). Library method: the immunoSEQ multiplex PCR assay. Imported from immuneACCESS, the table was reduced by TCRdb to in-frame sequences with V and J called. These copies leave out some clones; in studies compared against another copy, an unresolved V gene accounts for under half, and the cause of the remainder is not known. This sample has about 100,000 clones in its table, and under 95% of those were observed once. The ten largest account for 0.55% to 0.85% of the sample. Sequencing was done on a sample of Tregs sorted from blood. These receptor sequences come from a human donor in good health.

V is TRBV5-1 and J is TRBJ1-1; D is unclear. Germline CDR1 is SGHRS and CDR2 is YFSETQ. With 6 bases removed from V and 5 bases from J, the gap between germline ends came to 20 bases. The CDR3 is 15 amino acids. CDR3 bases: TGCGCCAGCACCCAAAGGTCGGGAGGGAATACTGAAGCTTTCTTT. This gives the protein CASTQRSGGNTEAFF.

CDR3 nucleotides: TGTGCCAGCAGCTTAGGGCTAATGGATACGCAGTATTTT. Translation: CASSLGLMDTQYF. J is TRBJ2-3 and V is TRBV11-3; D unresolved. The length of the CDR3 is 13 residues. The V end lost 1 base, the J end lost 6 bases, and 8 bases lay between the germline ends. Per the germline V gene, CDR1 is SGHNT and CDR2 is YENEEA.

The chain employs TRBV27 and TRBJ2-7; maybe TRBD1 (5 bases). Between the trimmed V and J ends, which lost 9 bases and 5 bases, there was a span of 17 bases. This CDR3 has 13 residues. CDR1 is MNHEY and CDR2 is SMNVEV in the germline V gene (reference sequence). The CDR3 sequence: CASSGSPYNEQYF. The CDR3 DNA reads TGTGCCAGTTCAGGGTCCCCGTATAACGAGCAGTACTTC.

The CDR3 loop reads CASSFWRRPYYNEQFF. CDR3 bases: TGTGCCAGCAGTTTTTGGCGGAGGCCCTACTACAATGAGCAGTTCTTC. This sequence joins TRBV28 and TRBJ2-1, with a tentative D call TRBD2 (5 bases). V was clipped by 3 bases and J by 3 bases, with 15 bases between them. This CDR3 region has 16 residues. Germline CDR1 reads MDHEN; CDR2 reads SYDVKM. The variable domain in full, completed from reference TRBV28 and TRBJ2-1, reads DVKVTQSSRYLVKRTGEKVFLECVQDMDHENMFWYRQDPGLGLRLIYFSYDVKMKEKGDIPEGYSVSREKKERFSLILESASTNQTSMYLCASSFWRRPYYNEQFFGPGTRLTVL.

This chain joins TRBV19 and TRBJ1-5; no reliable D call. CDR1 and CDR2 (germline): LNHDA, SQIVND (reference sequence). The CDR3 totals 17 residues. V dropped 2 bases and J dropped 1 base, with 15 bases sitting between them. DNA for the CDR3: TGTGCCAGTAGTATACAGTCCTGGGGAGGAAGCAATCAGCCCCAGCATTTT. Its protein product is CASSIQSWGGSNQPQHF. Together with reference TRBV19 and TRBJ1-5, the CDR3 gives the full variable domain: DGGITQSPKYLFRKEGQNVTLSCEQNLNHDAMYWYRQDPGQGLRLIYYSQIVNDFQKGDIAEGYSVSREKKESFPLTVTSAQKNPTAFYLCASSIQSWGGSNQPQHFGDGTRLSIL.

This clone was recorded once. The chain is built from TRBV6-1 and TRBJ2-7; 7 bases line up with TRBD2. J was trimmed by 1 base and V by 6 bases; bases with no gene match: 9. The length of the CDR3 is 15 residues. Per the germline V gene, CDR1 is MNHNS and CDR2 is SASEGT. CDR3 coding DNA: TGTGCCAGCAGGGGGACTATAGATTGGTCCTACGAGCAGTACTTC. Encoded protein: CASRGTIDWSYEQYF.

CDR3 amino acids: CASSLGASSSYEQYF. CDR3 in DNA: TGTGCCAGCAGCTTAGGGGCGTCTAGTTCCTACGAGCAGTACTTC. The chain has TRBV7-2 and TRBJ2-7; D unresolved. The CDR3 totals 15 residues. CDR1 is SGHTA and CDR2 is FQGNSA in the germline V gene. V lost 1 base and J lost 1, with 11 bases in between.

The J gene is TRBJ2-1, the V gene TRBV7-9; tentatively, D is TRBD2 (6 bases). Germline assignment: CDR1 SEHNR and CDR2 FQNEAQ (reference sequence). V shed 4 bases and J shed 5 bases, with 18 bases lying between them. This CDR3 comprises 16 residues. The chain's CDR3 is CASSWRDHIRDNEQFF. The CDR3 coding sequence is TGTGCCAGCAGCTGGCGGGACCACATTCGAGACAATGAGCAGTTCTTC.